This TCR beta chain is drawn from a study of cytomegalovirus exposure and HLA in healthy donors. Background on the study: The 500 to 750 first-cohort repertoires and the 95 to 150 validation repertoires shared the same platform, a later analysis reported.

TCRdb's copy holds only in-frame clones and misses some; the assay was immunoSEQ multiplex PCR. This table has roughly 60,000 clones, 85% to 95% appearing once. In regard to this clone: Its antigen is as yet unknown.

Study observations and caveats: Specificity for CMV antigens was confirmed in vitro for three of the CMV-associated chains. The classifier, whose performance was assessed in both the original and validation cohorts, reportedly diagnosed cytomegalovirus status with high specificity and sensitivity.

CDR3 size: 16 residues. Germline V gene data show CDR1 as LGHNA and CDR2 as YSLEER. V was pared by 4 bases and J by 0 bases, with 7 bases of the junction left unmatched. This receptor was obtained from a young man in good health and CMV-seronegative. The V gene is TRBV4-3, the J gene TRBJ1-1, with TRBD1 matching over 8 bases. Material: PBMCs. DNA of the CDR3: TGCGCCAGCAGCCCGGCCCGGACAGGGTTGAACACTGAAGCTTTCTTT. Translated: CASSPARTGLNTEAFF.